This paragraph reports one T cell receptor (beta chain). As yet, its antigen is unknown. The data stem from a study of OX40 agonist ivuxolimab in advanced cancers. Turning to the study itself: From about 23 to 85 years was the age range, with a mean of 60 years, and over 70% were male.

CDR3 length: 13 amino acids. Germline loops: CDR1 SGHAT, CDR2 FQDESV (reference sequence). V lost 1 base and J 0 bases, leaving 4 bases between the germline ends. Findings and caveats of the study: Low levels of normalized T-cell clonal expansion also appeared in some nonresponders.

Clones were read by immunoSEQ multiplex PCR, and TCRdb kept only the in-frame ones, dropping some. The table has about 59,000 clones, approximately 84% seen once; the top ten hold roughly 2%. The receptor's source is an adult with an advanced solid tumor such as melanoma, head and neck, liver or kidney cancer. This sequence joins TRBV11-1 and TRBJ2-7; D gene ambiguous. This specimen consisted of CD4+ or CD8+ T cells sorted from blood, obtained in a trial of the OX40 agonist ivuxolimab. The CDR3 is CASSLDGSYEQYF. As DNA, the CDR3 is TGTGCCAGCAGCTTAGATGGCTCCTACGAGCAGTACTTC.